The rows below give T cell receptor beta chains drawn from one sample of a study of CD8 T cells in Susac syndrome. From the immunoSEQ multiplex PCR reads, TCRdb called clonotypes with MiXCR, one entry per CDR3 protein. In the table there are 160,000 or so distinct CDR3 sequences, about 94% of which are singletons. The specimen sequenced was CD4+ T cells from PBMCs. Receptors were obtained from a human donor in good health. The CDR3 runs from the conserved cysteine through the conserved F or W. The D gene is left open where the match is weak. Expanded clones are given a class, and other clones once, few, many or no size at all.

D: TRBD2
V: TRBV7-2
J: TRBJ2-5
size: -
CDR3: CASSWFASASGEETQYF
DNA: TGTGCCAGCAGCTGGTTTGCTTCGGCTAGCGGGGAAGAGACCCAGTACTTC

D: TRBD2
V: TRBV19
J: TRBJ2-5
size: once
CDR3: CASSIDLLGGPQETQYF
DNA: TGTGCCAGTAGTATAGATCTATTGGGAGGGCCCCAAGAGACCCAGTACTTC

D: -
V: TRBV5-1
J: TRBJ1-3
size: -
CDR3: CASSSGGVVAGNTIYF
DNA: TGCGCCAGCAGCTCGGGAGGGGTGGTCGCTGGAAACACCATATATTTT

D: -
V: TRBV5-1
J: TRBJ2-3
size: -
CDR3: CASSLDGTQTDTQYF
DNA: TGCGCCAGCAGCTTGGACGGGACACAGACAGATACGCAGTATTTT

D: TRBD2
V: TRBV20-1
J: TRBJ2-7
size: -
CDR3: CSAATGQRGGYEQYF
DNA: TGCAGTGCGGCAACGGGACAGCGGGGGGGTTACGAGCAGTACTTC

D: TRBD1
V: TRBV25-1
J: TRBJ2-6
size: -
CDR3: CASSAGGTGANVLTF
DNA: TGTGCCAGCAGTGCAGGGGGAACCGGGGCCAACGTCCTGACTTTC

D: -
V: TRBV7-6
J: TRBJ2-5
size: -
CDR3: CASSLGVEKETQYF
DNA: TGTGCCAGCAGCTTAGGCGTGGAGAAAGAGACCCAGTACTTC

D: -
V: TRBV7-6
J: TRBJ2-3
size: -
CDR3: CASSLGLLLGTDTQYF
DNA: TGTGCCAGCAGCTTAGGTTTGTTACTGGGCACAGATACGCAGTATTTT

D: -
V: TRBV5-5
J: TRBJ2-6
size: -
CDR3: CASSLETSSGANVLTF
DNA: TGTGCCAGCAGCTTAGAGACGAGCTCTGGGGCCAACGTCCTGACTTTC

D: -
V: TRBV2
J: TRBJ1-1
size: -
CDR3: CASGGYTEAFF
DNA: TGTGCCAGCGGGGGGTACACTGAAGCTTTCTTT

D: TRBD1
V: TRBV10-3
J: TRBJ1-2
size: -
CDR3: CAISESRQGNGYTF
DNA: TGTGCCATCAGTGAGTCCCGACAGGGGAATGGCTACACCTTC

D: TRBD1
V: TRBV12-3/TRBV12-4
J: TRBJ2-7
size: once
CDR3: CASSRGQGLDYEQYF
DNA: TGTGCCAGCAGTAGGGGACAGGGACTGGACTACGAGCAGTACTTC

D: TRBD2
V: TRBV3-1
J: TRBJ2-7
size: -
CDR3: CASSQNVAGEEQYF
DNA: TGTGCCAGCAGCCAAAATGTAGCGGGGGAGGAGCAGTACTTC

D: -
V: TRBV2
J: TRBJ2-7
size: -
CDR3: CASTSAQGLEQYF
DNA: TGTGCCAGCACCTCCGCGCAGGGGCTGGAGCAGTACTTC

D: -
V: TRBV7-9
J: TRBJ1-5
size: -
CDR3: CASSPPGGGQPQHF
DNA: TGTGCCAGCAGCCCACCGGGGGGAGGTCAGCCCCAGCATTTT

D: -
V: TRBV28
J: TRBJ2-7
size: -
CDR3: CASSSPSSYEQYF
DNA: TGTGCCAGCAGTTCTCCGTCCTCCTACGAGCAGTACTTC

D: -
V: TRBV25-1
J: TRBJ2-3
size: -
CDR3: CASSSGLPAGSDTQYF
DNA: TGTGCCAGCAGTTCGGGGCTCCCGGCGGGCTCAGATACGCAGTATTTT

D: TRBD1
V: TRBV7-3
J: TRBJ2-3
size: -
CDR3: CASSLTGTGGGTDTQYF
DNA: TGTGCCAGCAGCTTAACTGGGACAGGGGGGGGCACAGATACGCAGTATTTT

D: -
V: TRBV5-4
J: TRBJ1-2
size: -
CDR3: CASSLDPERGYTF
DNA: TGTGCCAGCAGCTTGGACCCGGAGCGGGGCTACACCTTC

D: -
V: TRBV7-2
J: TRBJ1-5
size: once
CDR3: CASSFYHSNQPQHF
DNA: TGTGCCAGCAGCTTTTACCATAGCAATCAGCCCCAGCATTTT

D: TRBD1
V: TRBV5-1
J: TRBJ2-3
size: -
CDR3: CASSPTGSNTRDTQYF
DNA: TGCGCCAGCAGCCCGACAGGGTCCAACACAAGAGATACGCAGTATTTT

D: TRBD1
V: TRBV7-9
J: TRBJ1-4
size: -
CDR3: CASSLYRGRVNEKLFF
DNA: TGTGCCAGCAGCTTGTACAGGGGGCGAGTTAATGAAAAACTGTTTTTT

D: -
V: TRBV5-1
J: TRBJ2-7
size: -
CDR3: CASKRNREINEQYF
DNA: TGCGCCAGCAAACGGAACAGGGAAATAAACGAGCAGTACTTC

D: -
V: TRBV5-1
J: TRBJ1-1
size: -
CDR3: CASSFSVLNTEAFF
DNA: TGCGCCAGCAGCTTCTCCGTTCTGAACACTGAAGCTTTCTTT

D: -
V: TRBV18
J: TRBJ2-7
size: -
CDR3: CASSRGIYEQYF
DNA: TGTGCCAGCTCTCGCGGGATCTACGAGCAGTACTTC

D: -
V: TRBV20-1
J: TRBJ2-1
size: -
CDR3: CSARDEAGASYNEQFF
DNA: TGCAGTGCTAGAGATGAGGCGGGGGCGAGCTACAATGAGCAGTTCTTC

D: -
V: TRBV19
J: TRBJ1-5
size: few
CDR3: CASSVERSQVQPQHF
DNA: TGTGCCAGTAGTGTCGAGAGGAGTCAGGTTCAGCCCCAGCATTTT

D: TRBD1
V: TRBV7-6
J: TRBJ1-6
size: once
CDR3: CASSSSGGGHSPLHF
DNA: TGTGCCAGCAGTTCCTCAGGAGGGGGCCATTCACCCCTCCACTTT

D: TRBD2
V: TRBV6-2/TRBV6-3
J: TRBJ2-5
size: -
CDR3: CASSLAGAYQETQYF
DNA: TGTGCCAGCAGTTTAGCGGGGGCGTACCAAGAGACCCAGTACTTC

D: -
V: TRBV2
J: TRBJ1-6
size: -
CDR3: CASSARRSSYNSPLHF
DNA: TGTGCCAGCAGTGCGCGACGGAGCTCCTATAATTCACCCCTCCACTTT